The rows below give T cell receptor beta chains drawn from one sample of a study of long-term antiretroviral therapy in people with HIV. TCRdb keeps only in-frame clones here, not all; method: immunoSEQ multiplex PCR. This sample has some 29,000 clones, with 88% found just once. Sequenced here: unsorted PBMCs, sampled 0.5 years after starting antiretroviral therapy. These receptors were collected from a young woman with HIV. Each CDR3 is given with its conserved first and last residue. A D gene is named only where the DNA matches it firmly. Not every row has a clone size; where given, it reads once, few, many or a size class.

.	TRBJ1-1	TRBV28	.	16	CASSLGPPRRNTEAFF	TGTGCCAGCAGTTTAGGGCCCCCCCGGAGGAACACTGAAGCTTTCTTT
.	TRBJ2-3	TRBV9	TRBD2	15	CASSASSGSVDTQYF	TGTGCCAGCAGCGCCTCTAGCGGGAGTGTTGATACGCAGTATTTT
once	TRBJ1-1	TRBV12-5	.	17	CASGGRGASDMNTEAFF	TGTGCTAGTGGAGGGAGAGGGGCTTCGGATATGAACACTGAAGCTTTCTTT
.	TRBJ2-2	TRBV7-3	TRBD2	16	CASSPHGGANTGELFF	TGTGCCAGCAGCCCTCACGGGGGGGCGAACACCGGGGAGCTGTTTTTT
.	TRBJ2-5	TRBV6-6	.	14	CASSYSGTGMAQYF	TGTGCCAGCAGTTATTCCGGGACCGGAATGGCCCAGTACTTC
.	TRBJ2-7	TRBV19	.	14	CASSRGTQNLEQYF	TGTGCCAGTAGTAGAGGGACTCAGAACCTCGAGCAGTACTTC
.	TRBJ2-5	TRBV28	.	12	CASSFGSETQYF	TGTGCCAGCAGTTTTGGTTCTGAGACCCAGTACTTC
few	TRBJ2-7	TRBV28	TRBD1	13	CASSTGGANEQYF	TGTGCCAGCAGCACAGGGGGCGCGAACGAGCAGTACTTC
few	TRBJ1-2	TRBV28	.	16	CASSLILTDRTYGYTF	TGTGCCAGCAGTTTAATTTTAACGGACAGAACTTATGGCTACACCTTC
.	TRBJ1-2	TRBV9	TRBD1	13	CASSALGTAGYTF	TGTGCCAGCAGCGCCCTCGGGACAGCCGGCTACACCTTC
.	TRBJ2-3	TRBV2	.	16	CASSLNNRVGDDTQYF	TGTGCCAGCAGCCTGAATAACAGGGTTGGAGACGATACGCAGTATTTT
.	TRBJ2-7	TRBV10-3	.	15	CAITSRTSGSYEQYF	TGTGCCATCACCAGCAGGACCTCTGGCTCCTACGAGCAGTACTTC
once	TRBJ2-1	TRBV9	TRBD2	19	CASSVSGLAAASSYNEQFF	TGTGCCAGCAGCGTTTCGGGACTAGCGGCAGCGAGCTCCTACAATGAGCAGTTCTTC
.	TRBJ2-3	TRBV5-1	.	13	CASSLELRDTQYF	TGCGCCAGCAGCTTGGAGCTTCGGGATACGCAGTATTTT
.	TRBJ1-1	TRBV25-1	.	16	CASSSWGNDRTTEAFF	TGTGCCAGCAGTTCCTGGGGCAACGACAGGACCACTGAAGCTTTCTTT